This T cell receptor beta chain is drawn from a study of blood T cell repertoires in COVID-19. Profiling relied on immunoSEQ multiplex PCR, and the TCRdb table lists in-frame clones only, not all of them. Altogether around 200,000 clones are present, around nine tenths being singletons, with the ten largest covering 0.72%. V gave up 5 bases and J gave up 5 bases; unmatched junction bases: 5. The CDR3 totals 13 residues. The sequence was obtained from a man aged 40-55 years with acute or convalescent COVID-19. Sequencing was performed on peripheral blood. The chain has TRBV12-3 or TRBV12-4 and TRBJ1-1; 7 bases line up with TRBD1. This CDR3 reads CASSRQGRTEAFF. The CDR3 DNA is TGTGCCAGCAGTCGACAGGGTCGAACTGAAGCTTTCTTT.